This TCR beta chain comes out of a study of blood T cell repertoires in COVID-19. Study in general: Samples came from the United States, Italy and Spain, spanning acute and convalescent COVID-19. T cells, B-cell-depleted T cells, or PBMCs provided the cDNA or gDNA that served as material.

The V and J ends lost 5 bases and 4 bases respectively, with 6 bases between them. Germline V gene lookup returns CDR1 SQVTM and CDR2 ANQGSEA. The CDR3 extends over 11 amino acids. Per the original methods: Reference gene primer amplification yielded estimated nucleated cell counts. Repertoires were generated with immunoSEQ multiplex PCR, while TCRdb's copy carries only in-frame clones and drops some. V and J calls and clone size are copied from that table; D and trimming were computed from the DNA. The table lists around 100,000 clones, about 92% of them singletons. This TCR was sampled from a man aged 50-60 years with active COVID-19. The sample consisted of peripheral blood. The chain employs TRBV29-1 and TRBJ1-3; no reliable D call. CDR3 nucleotide sequence: TGCAGCGTTCTCTTGGGAAACACCATATATTTT. It codes for CSVLLGNTIYF.